This TCR beta chain was sequenced during a study of metastatic and nonmetastatic thyroid tumors. Background on the study: Malignant thyroid and benign thyroid patients provided blood and tumor or nodule tissue whose repertoires were compared.

CDR1 GTSNPN and CDR2 SVGIG come from the germline V gene (reference sequence). Trimming removed 1 base from V and 4 bases from J, with 10 bases in between. The CDR3 spans 14 residues. Patients were all untreated before their thyroid surgery. A word on this clone: Antigen unknown.

Original data processing: CDR3 was compared across clinicopathological groups, and the resulting differences were used to build a distant-metastasis classifier for papillary thyroid cancer. TCRdb reassembled clones from the PCR reads with MiXCR. The authors' filters were not applied to this entry. The profile shows roughly 34,000 clones, about 40% of them singletons. Study-level points and caveats: Reportedly, malignant thyroid tumors had significantly higher TCR beta diversity than benign nodules, in blood and tumor.

The source is a female donor with papillary thyroid cancer or a benign thyroid nodule (not recorded which). Some clones in this sample may be carry-over from other donors' samples. Specimen: tumor tissue. The V and J genes are TRBV30 and TRBJ2-2; D is unresolved. As DNA, the CDR3 is TGTGCCTGGAGTGAGGAGCTAGTCACCGGGGAGCTGTTTTTT. It codes for CAWSEELVTGELFF.